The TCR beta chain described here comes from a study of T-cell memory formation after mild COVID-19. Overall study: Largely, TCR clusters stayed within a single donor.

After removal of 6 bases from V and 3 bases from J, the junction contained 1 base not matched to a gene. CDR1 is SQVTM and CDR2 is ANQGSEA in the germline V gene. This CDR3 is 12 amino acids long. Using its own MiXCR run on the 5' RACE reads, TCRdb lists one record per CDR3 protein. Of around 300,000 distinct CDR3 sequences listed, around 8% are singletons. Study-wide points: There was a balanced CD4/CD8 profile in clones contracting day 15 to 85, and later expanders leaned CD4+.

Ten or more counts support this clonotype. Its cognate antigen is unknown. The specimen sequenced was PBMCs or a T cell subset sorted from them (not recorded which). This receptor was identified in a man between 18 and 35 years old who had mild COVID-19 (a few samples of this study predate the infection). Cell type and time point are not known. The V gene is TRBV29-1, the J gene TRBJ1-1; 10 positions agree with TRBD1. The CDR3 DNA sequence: TGCAGCGTCGGACAGGGGGACACTGAAGCTTTCTTT. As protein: CSVGQGDTEAFF.